One TCR beta chain is described in this entry. The antigen is undetermined. This record belongs to a study of T cell clones after liver transplantation. Thawed unstimulated PBMCs were FACS-sorted by CD3, CD4 and CD8 into two populations. Study results and caveats: The donor-reactive repertoire was only partly measurable in two subjects, lacking donor cells.

V lost 2 bases and J lost 2, with 9 bases in between. The CDR3 covers 14 residues. From germline, CDR1 is LNHDA and CDR2 SQIVND (reference sequence). Produced via immunoSEQ multiplex PCR; TCRdb's table is partial and in-frame only. The repertoire holds fewer than 15,000 clones, with approximately 73% as singletons. The sequence was collected from a human patient who received a liver transplant. Part of the T cell pool may stem from the graft donor. This material consisted of CD8+ T cells from blood, taken at the 22-month timepoint. The genes are TRBV19 and TRBJ2-5; D is unresolved. The CDR3 coding sequence is TGTGCCAGTAGTATAATGGACGAACAAGAGACCCAGTACTTC. Amino acid sequence: CASSIMDEQETQYF.